A single sample is the source of the 28 T cell receptor beta chains below, sequenced in a study of early T cells in non-severe SARS-CoV-2 infection (dated by TCRdb to about 2021). Libraries were built with 5' RACE. Sequencing instrument: NextSeq 500. TCRdb ran its own pipeline on the public reads, namely fastp trimming at Q25 and MiXCR clone calling, and kept in-frame beta chains. Every entry covers one CDR3 protein and lists the most common genes and DNA from its rows. This sample holds roughly 99,000 distinct CDR3 sequences; 8.5% to 14% were observed only once. The ten largest account for about 7.6% of the sample. Source material: whole blood. The origin of the receptors is an adult who was a healthcare worker with PCR-confirmed SARS-CoV-2 infection or an uninfected control (not recorded which).

This clonotype has just a few counts. The chain is built from TRBV5-1 and TRBJ1-2; no firm D call. The CDR3 totals 15 residues. Trimming pared 0 bases from V and 1 base from J, leaving 10 bases between. Germline CDR1 SGHRS, CDR2 YFSETQ. CDR3 sequence (DNA): TGCGCCAGCAGCTTGGCCGGCAGTCTTAACTATGGCTACACCTTC. Amino acid sequence: CASSLAGSLNYGYTF.

This clonotype showed up just a few times. CDR3 DNA sequence: TGCAGTGCTCCCCCAGGATCCACTGAAGCTTTCTTT. This sequence encodes CSAPPGSTEAFF. This chain uses TRBV20-1 with TRBJ1-1; D gene uncertain. CDR1 DFQATT and CDR2 SNEGSKA come from the germline V gene (reference sequence). The germline V and J ends were trimmed by 5 bases and 4 bases, with 11 bases remaining between them. The CDR3 runs to 12 residues.

This clonotype has at least ten counts. The V gene is TRBV7-9, the J gene TRBJ2-7, with D unresolved. Germline CDR1 reads SEHNR; CDR2 reads FQNEAQ (reference sequence). The CDR3 is made up of 14 amino acids. Trimming took off 4 bases at V and 0 bases at J, with 10 bases between the two ends. This chain's CDR3 is CASSSVGSSYEQYF. Here the CDR3 DNA reads TGTGCCAGCAGCTCAGTAGGCAGCTCCTACGAGCAGTACTTC.

This clonotype was picked up many times. The chain is built from TRBV10-1 and TRBJ2-3; 7 nucleotides match TRBD2. CDR3 length equals 15 residues. With 3 bases clipped from V and 5 bases from J, the junction kept 8 bases outside the gene matches. Germline V lookup: CDR1 WNHNN, CDR2 SYGVQD (reference sequence). The CDR3 coding sequence is TGCGCCAGCAGTGATTTGAGCGGGGCGGTAGATACGCAGTATTTT. Translating gives CASSDLSGAVDTQYF.

This clonotype was counted at least ten times. The V gene is TRBV28, the J gene TRBJ2-3; D is unresolved. With 5 bases removed from V and 5 bases from J, the gap between germline ends came to 8 bases. CDR1 MDHEN and CDR2 SYDVKM come from the germline V gene. The CDR3 spans 12 residues. The CDR3 reads CASSGRRDTQYF. The CDR3 DNA reads TGTGCCAGCAGTGGCAGACGAGATACGCAGTATTTT.

The chain combines TRBV18 with TRBJ1-4; no firm D call. The CDR3 consists of 15 residues. V was clipped by 0 bases and J by 2 bases, with 7 bases between them. Per germline, CDR1 KGHSH and CDR2 LQKENI. CDR3 in amino acids: CASSPPVPTNEKLFF. CDR3 DNA: TGTGCCAGCTCACCACCGGTGCCTACTAATGAAAAACTGTTTTTT.

Concerning this clonotype itself: A much larger clone is a single base away; this may be a read error. This chain uses TRBV12-3 or TRBV12-4 with TRBJ2-2; 8 nucleotides match TRBD2. CDR3 length equals 18 residues. J was trimmed by 4 bases and V by 5 bases; bases with no gene match: 15. This chain's CDR3 is CASSPGLVGEYVTGELFF. The CDR3 DNA is TGTGCCAGCAGTCCGGGACTAGTGGGAGAATACGTCACCGGGGAGCTGTTTTTT.

This clonotype was detected many times. The V call is TRBV20-1, the J call TRBJ2-7; D possibly uses TRBD1 or TRBD2 (5 bases each). There are 14 residues in the CDR3. The ends were cut back, 3 bases at V and 5 bases at J, with 17 bases in the middle. Germline loops: CDR1 DFQATT, CDR2 SNEGSKA (reference sequence). The CDR3 loop is CSASGGAKGDEQYF. The CDR3 coding sequence is TGCAGTGCTAGTGGTGGGGCAAAGGGAGACGAGCAGTACTTC.

The chain is built from TRBV9 and TRBJ2-1; TRBD1 aligns across 9 bases. Germline V gene data show CDR1 as SGDLS and CDR2 as YYNGEE. V was pared by 1 base and J by 2 bases, with 4 bases of the junction left unmatched. The CDR3 length is 16 residues. This CDR3 reads CASSVWGTGTYNEQFF. The CDR3 DNA sequence: TGTGCCAGCAGCGTATGGGGGACAGGGACCTACAATGAGCAGTTCTTC.

The rearrangement uses TRBV5-1 and TRBJ2-1; 7 bases are a match to TRBD1. Germline values: CDR1 SGHRS, CDR2 YFSETQ. This CDR3 is built from 16 residues. The J segment lost 4 bases and the V segment lost 0 bases, leaving 7 bases of the junction unmatched. The CDR3 coding sequence is TGCGCCAGCAGCTTGGACAGGGGTTTCCTGTACAATGAGCAGTTCTTC. It is translated as CASSLDRGFLYNEQFF.

About this clonotype itself: This may come from a read error, since a much larger clone is one base off. This chain connects TRBV25-1 to TRBJ1-6, with TRBD1 matching over 8 bases. There are 16 residues in the CDR3. Germline CDR1 and CDR2: MGHDK and SYGVNS. This chain's CDR3 is CASGEWTGSRASPLHF. The CDR3 region has the DNA TGTGCCAGCGGTGAATGGACAGGGTCTAGGGCTTCACCCCTCCACTTT.

This clonotype was seen at least ten times. The rearrangement joins TRBV12-3 or TRBV12-4 to TRBJ2-2, with D maybe TRBD2 (6 bases). V lost 4 bases and J lost 5, with 11 bases in between. The CDR3 contains 14 residues. For the CDR3, the DNA is TGTGCCAGCAGTTCCCTCGGGGGAACCGGGGAGCTGTTTTTT. Translated, it gives CASSSLGGTGELFF.

Many counts were recorded for this clonotype. In DNA, the CDR3 is TGTGCCAGCAGCCGAACTAGCGGGAGGGCTTCTTACTCCTACGAGCAGTACTTC. This sequence encodes CASSRTSGRASYSYEQYF. The chain couples TRBV11-2 to TRBJ2-7; 13 bases line up with TRBD2. This CDR3 region has 18 residues. Trimming cost V 5 bases and J 0 bases; bases outside gene matches: 10. CDR1 SGHAT and CDR2 FQNNGV come from the germline V gene.

The genes are TRBV12-3 or TRBV12-4 and TRBJ1-5; TRBD1 matches at 7 bases. The CDR3 is made up of 14 amino acids. V dropped 7 bases and J dropped 1; count of bases not matched to a gene: 4. The CDR3 reads CASNMGQSNQPQHF. Here the CDR3 DNA reads TGTGCCAGCAATATGGGACAGAGCAATCAGCCCCAGCATTTT.

The chain employs TRBV20-1 and TRBJ2-3; 11 bases match TRBD2. This CDR3 contains 15 residues. V lost 5 bases to trimming and J lost 4 bases; unmatched junction nucleotides: 8. CDR1 DFQATT and CDR2 SNEGSKA come from the germline V gene (reference sequence). CDR3 DNA sequence: TGCAGTGCTTTAACTAGCGGGAGTTCATCAGATACGCAGTATTTT. Protein sequence: CSALTSGSSSDTQYF.

The table lists this clonotype with a few counts. The chain is built from TRBV4-1 and TRBJ2-7; D uncertain. V was shortened by 1 base and J by 5 bases, with 9 bases between the two germline ends. Per germline, CDR1 MGHRA and CDR2 YSYEKL. The CDR3 covers 13 residues. The CDR3 region has the DNA TGCGCCAGCAGCCAAGGGAACAACGACGAGCAGTACTTC. Translating gives CASSQGNNDEQYF.

Points on this clonotype: The junction departs from germline at one end; a sequencing error may be responsible. This chain uses TRBV6-6 with TRBJ2-5, with D perhaps matching TRBD1 or TRBD2 (5 bases each). Germline V gene data show CDR1 as MNHNY and CDR2 as SVGAGI (reference sequence). The CDR3 contains 12 residues. The CDR3 sequence: CASSYSGETRYF. Written as DNA, the CDR3 is TGTGCCAGCAGTTACTCGGGGGAGACCCGGTACTTC.

This clonotype was picked up a small number of times. The chain couples TRBV20-1 to TRBJ2-5; 10 bases align to TRBD2. This CDR3 has 15 amino acids. The V segment lost 6 bases and the J segment 4 bases; nucleotides outside the gene matches: 11. Germline CDR1 and CDR2: DFQATT and SNEGSKA (reference sequence). CDR3 nucleotide sequence: TGCAGTGCGAACGGACTAGCGGTTAACCCAGAGACCCAGTACTTC. This gives the protein CSANGLAVNPETQYF.

The chain combines TRBV7-2 with TRBJ1-4; 9 bases are shared with TRBD1. J lost 8 bases, V lost 5 bases, and 3 bases had no gene match. From germline, CDR1 is SGHTA and CDR2 FQGNSA. The CDR3 is 13 amino acids. The CDR3 DNA reads TGTGCCAGCAGCATAGACAGGGGGGAAAAACTGTTTTTT. Translated, it gives CASSIDRGEKLFF. The complete variable domain, with remaining parts taken from reference TRBV7-2 and TRBJ1-4, reads GAGVSQSPSNKVTEKGKDVELRCDPISGHTALYWYRQSLGQGLEFLIYFQGNSAPDKSGLPSDRFSAERTGGSVSTLTIQRTQQEDSAVYLCASSIDRGEKLFFGSGTQLSVL.

This clonotype was seen once. The J gene is TRBJ2-1, the V gene TRBV12-3 or TRBV12-4; 7 bases match TRBD2. Trimming cost V 6 bases and J 5 bases; bases outside gene matches: 16. The CDR3 is made up of 17 amino acids. The DNA for the CDR3 is TGTGCCAGCAGGCCCCTGAGGGGTAGCGGGCCAGACAATGAGCAGTTCTTC. Translation gives CASRPLRGSGPDNEQFF.

This chain joins TRBV7-9 and TRBJ1-1; D call uncertain. V lost 5 bases and J 4 bases, leaving 2 bases between the germline ends. The germline gives CDR1 SEHNR, CDR2 FQNEAQ (reference sequence). This CDR3 has 10 amino acids. CDR3 in DNA: TGTGCCAGCAGCGGCACTGAAGCTTTCTTT. Protein product: CASSGTEAFF.

This clonotype has just a few counts. The chain uses TRBV20-1 and TRBJ2-5; 7 nucleotides agree with TRBD2. V shed 6 bases and J 5 bases; nucleotides not matched to a gene: 12. Germline-derived CDR1 and CDR2 are DFQATT and SNEGSKA (reference sequence). This CDR3 comprises 14 residues. The CDR3 nucleotides are TGCAGTGCCCCCCTACTAGCGAACCTGGAGACCCAGTACTTC. It is translated as CSAPLLANLETQYF.

A few counts support this clonotype. The CDR3 sequence is CASSLAQSSYEQYF. The CDR3 DNA follows: TGTGCCAGCAGTTTAGCCCAGAGCTCCTACGAGCAGTACTTC. The chain employs TRBV28 and TRBJ2-7, with D unclear. Germline V gene data show CDR1 as MDHEN and CDR2 as SYDVKM. The CDR3 has 14 residues. V lost 2 bases and J 0 bases, leaving 8 bases between the germline ends.

At least ten counts were recorded for this clonotype. This sequence joins TRBV6-2 or TRBV6-3 and TRBJ2-7, with 11 bases matching TRBD2. The V segment lost 2 bases and the J segment 4 bases; nucleotides outside the gene matches: 1. CDR3 length: 14 amino acids. Germline V gene sequence: CDR1 MNHEY, CDR2 SVGEGT. CDR3 DNA: TGTGCCAGCAGTTACACTAGCGGGAGTTACGAGCAGTACTTC. Translated, it gives CASSYTSGSYEQYF.

This chain connects TRBV4-3 to TRBJ2-7, with D unresolved. CDR1 is LGHNA, CDR2 YSLEER, per germline. The V end lost 0 bases, the J end lost 0 bases, and 12 bases lay between the germline ends. CDR3 length equals 16 residues. The CDR3 DNA reads TGCGCCAGCAGCCAAGATAGGGCGGAAACCTCCTACGAGCAGTACTTC. It is translated as CASSQDRAETSYEQYF.

This clonotype was observed a few times. V is TRBV2 and J is TRBJ2-5, with 12 bases lining up with TRBD2. The germline V gene has CDR1 SNHLY and CDR2 FYNNEI. V trimming: 6 bases; J trimming: 4 bases; junction bases outside the gene matches: 9. The CDR3 totals 16 residues. The CDR3 reads CASRTSGRGGAETQYF. Written as DNA, the CDR3 is TGTGCCAGCAGGACTAGCGGGAGAGGAGGCGCAGAGACCCAGTACTTC.

This clonotype has a single count. The rearrangement joins TRBV15 to TRBJ2-1; D is unclear. Deletions cut 0 bases from V and 5 bases from J, with 8 bases between. Germline V gene lookup returns CDR1 LNHNV and CDR2 YYDKDF (reference sequence). The CDR3 runs 14 residues. This chain's CDR3 is CATSRDLGNNEQFF. CDR3 nucleotides: TGTGCCACCAGCAGAGATCTAGGGAACAATGAGCAGTTCTTC.

This clonotype was counted a few times. This chain uses TRBV27 with TRBJ2-6, with D perhaps TRBD1 (5 bases). Germline loops: CDR1 MNHEY, CDR2 SMNVEV (reference sequence). The CDR3 loop spans 17 amino acids. Trimming took 0 bases from V and 4 from J, leaving 13 bases between them. The CDR3 loop is CASSLSKTVRGANVLTF. The CDR3 DNA sequence: TGTGCCAGCAGTTTATCCAAGACAGTCCGGGGGGCCAACGTCCTGACTTTC.